The 30 T cell receptor beta chains given below trace back to one sample, sequenced in a study of OX40 agonist ivuxolimab in advanced cancers. The data were produced by immunoSEQ multiplex PCR, yet TCRdb's version contains in-frame clones alone and is incomplete. This repertoire shows 60,000 or so clones, 84% found once; its top ten account for around 2.1%. Specimen: CD4+ or CD8+ T cells sorted from blood, collected in a trial of the OX40 agonist ivuxolimab. These receptors were obtained from an adult with an advanced solid tumor such as melanoma, head and neck, liver or kidney cancer.

The CDR3 protein is CASSYSRDSSYEQYF. The CDR3 bases are TGTGCCAGCAGTTACAGCCGGGACTCCTCATACGAGCAGTACTTC. The genes are TRBV6-5 and TRBJ2-7, with a possible D match to TRBD2 (6 bases). CDR1 MNHEY and CDR2 SVGAGI come from the germline V gene. V dropped 2 bases and J dropped 4 bases, with 15 bases sitting between them. The CDR3 has 15 amino acids.

V and J are TRBV28 and TRBJ2-6; TRBD2 might be the D (5 bases). The CDR3 sequence is 16 residues long. Trimming removed 1 base from V and 2 bases from J, with 9 bases in between. Germline V CDR1 and CDR2: MDHEN, SYDVKM. The CDR3 loop reads CASSLSLGAGANVLTF. DNA of the CDR3: TGTGCCAGCAGTTTATCCCTGGGAGCTGGGGCCAACGTCCTGACTTTC. The variable domain in full, completed from reference TRBV28 and TRBJ2-6, reads DVKVTQSSRYLVKRTGEKVFLECVQDMDHENMFWYRQDPGLGLRLIYFSYDVKMKEKGDIPEGYSVSREKKERFSLILESASTNQTSMYLCASSLSLGAGANVLTFGAGSRLTVL.

This chain uses TRBV6-5 with TRBJ2-3; a weak D match, TRBD1 (6 bases). Trimming left V 2 bases short and J 0 bases short, with 9 bases between. The CDR3 totals 15 residues. Germline CDR1 reads MNHEY; CDR2 reads SVGAGI. This chain's CDR3 is CASSYGGGSTDTQYF. In DNA, the CDR3 is TGTGCCAGCAGTTACGGGGGCGGCAGCACAGATACGCAGTATTTT.

This rearrangement joins TRBV2 to TRBJ2-3, with 9 bases matching TRBD2. There are 18 residues in the CDR3. Per germline, CDR1 SNHLY and CDR2 FYNNEI. With 6 bases clipped from V and 4 bases from J, the junction kept 17 bases outside the gene matches. CDR3 sequence reads: CASSSTVWAGGPPDTQYF. DNA for the CDR3: TGTGCCAGCAGCTCCACCGTTTGGGCGGGAGGGCCCCCAGATACGCAGTATTTT.

V and J are TRBV5-1 and TRBJ2-7; TRBD1 might be the D (6 bases). Trimming took off 0 bases at V and 3 bases at J, with 13 bases between the two ends. The germline CDR1 and CDR2 sequences are SGHRS and YFSETQ. This CDR3 is built from 15 residues. CDR3: CASSLVGTNFYEQYF. CDR3 nucleotides: TGCGCCAGCAGCTTGGTTGGGACAAACTTCTACGAGCAGTACTTC.

The chain uses TRBV7-9 and TRBJ2-7, with a weak D call TRBD1 (5 bases). The CDR3 spans 12 residues. Germline CDR1 SEHNR, CDR2 FQNEAQ (reference sequence). The ends were cut back, 3 bases at V and 4 bases at J, with 7 bases in the middle. CDR3 region: CASSFQGYEQYF. In nucleotides, the CDR3 is TGTGCCAGCAGCTTCCAGGGTTACGAGCAGTACTTC.

V gene TRBV7-2 combines with J gene TRBJ2-1; unclear D gene. The CDR3 is made up of 13 amino acids. V lost 0 bases, J lost 8 bases, and 8 bases lay in between. The germline gives CDR1 SGHTA, CDR2 FQGNSA. This CDR3 is CASSLAQKDEQFF. The CDR3 nucleotides are TGTGCCAGCAGCTTAGCACAAAAAGATGAGCAGTTCTTC.

The chain recombines TRBV18 with TRBJ2-7, with unresolved D. This CDR3 is built from 14 residues. Germline CDR1 and CDR2: KGHSH and LQKENI. The V and J ends lost 3 bases and 1 base respectively, with 10 bases between them. CDR3 sequence reads: CASSPKAISYEQYF. CDR3 bases: TGTGCCAGCTCACCCAAAGCGATTTCCTACGAGCAGTACTTC.

The chain carries TRBV27 and TRBJ2-7; TRBD2 matches at 7 bases. Unmatched junction bases numbered 7, after V lost 8 bases and J lost 6 bases. Germline CDR1 reads MNHEY; CDR2 reads SMNVEV (reference sequence). The length of the CDR3 is 12 residues. The CDR3 coding sequence is TGTGCCAGCGTGGGAGGGACGGGCGAGCAGTACTTC. Its protein product is CASVGGTGEQYF.

V and J are TRBV6-1 and TRBJ1-4; tentatively, D is TRBD1 (5 bases). The V end lost 7 bases, the J end lost 7 bases, and 16 bases lay between the germline ends. The germline V gene has CDR1 MNHNS and CDR2 SASEGT. The CDR3 runs 14 residues. CDR3 DNA: TGTGCCAGCAATCGGGGAGGGGAGAGTGAAAAACTGTTTTTT. It specifies CASNRGGESEKLFF.

The chain links TRBV19 to TRBJ1-1, with 7 positions matching TRBD1. V lost 4 bases to trimming and J lost 0 bases; unmatched junction nucleotides: 5. The CDR3 length is 15 residues. Germline loops: CDR1 LNHDA, CDR2 SQIVND (reference sequence). Here the CDR3 reads CASSTGDSLNTEAFF. The CDR3 coding sequence is TGTGCCAGTAGTACGGGGGACAGCCTGAACACTGAAGCTTTCTTT.

This clone was recorded only once. The chain couples TRBV4-1 to TRBJ2-3; 7 nucleotides align to TRBD1. Losses at the gene ends were 1 base for V and 1 base for J; bases not matched to a gene: 8. The CDR3 sequence is 17 residues long. Germline assignment: CDR1 MGHRA and CDR2 YSYEKL. This chain's CDR3 is CASSQVATGFRTDTQYF. CDR3 in DNA: TGCGCCAGCAGCCAAGTGGCGACAGGGTTTCGCACAGATACGCAGTATTTT.

The chain has TRBV2 and TRBJ2-2, with a weak D call TRBD2 (6 bases). The CDR3 contains 15 residues. Trimming removed 2 bases from V and 5 bases from J, with 12 bases in between. Looked up from germline, CDR1 is SNHLY and CDR2 is FYNNEI. The CDR3 DNA reads TGTGCCAGCAGTGAACTAGAAGGAGGGACCGGGGAGCTGTTTTTT. Its translation: CASSELEGGTGELFF. Filled out from reference TRBV2 and TRBJ2-2, the complete variable domain reads EPEVTQTPSHQVTQMGQEVILRCVPISNHLYFYWYRQILGQKVEFLVSFYNNEISEKSEIFDDQFSVERPDGSNFTLKIRSTKLEDSAMYFCASSELEGGTGELFFGEGSRLTVL.

The rearrangement links TRBV5-4 to TRBJ2-2, with TRBD1 matching 7 bases. The CDR3 loop spans 15 amino acids. V trimming: 4 bases; J trimming: 0 bases; junction bases outside the gene matches: 3. Germline CDR1 SGHNT, CDR2 YYREEE (reference sequence). As DNA, the CDR3 is TGTGCCAGCAGCCCCGGGACAGCGAACACCGGGGAGCTGTTTTTT. Translating gives CASSPGTANTGELFF.

V and J are TRBV28 and TRBJ1-4; D gene uncertain. The CDR3 is 12 amino acids. V gave up 7 bases and J gave up 3 bases, with 6 bases separating them. Germline CDR1 reads MDHEN; CDR2 reads SYDVKM. CDR3 sequence reads: CASTTSNEKLFF. The CDR3 nucleotides are TGTGCCAGCACGACTTCTAATGAAAAACTGTTTTTT.

The gene calls are TRBV5-1 and TRBJ1-4, with D maybe TRBD1 (5 bases). Per the germline V gene, CDR1 is SGHRS and CDR2 is YFSETQ. Deletions cut 4 bases from V and 0 bases from J, with 10 bases between. The CDR3 covers 15 residues. CDR3 sequence: CASSRDGATNEKLFF. CDR3 in DNA: TGCGCCAGCAGCCGGGACGGTGCAACTAATGAAAAACTGTTTTTT.

Note on this clone: As the CDR3 is not closed by the conserved phenylalanine or tryptophan, this likely results from a read error. Because the CDR3's place on the DNA is in doubt, the DNA is left out and the CDR3 is given as listed by TCRdb. The chain joins TRBV28 to TRBJ1-2; the D segment call TRBD1 is taken from the table without a DNA check. The CDR3 spans 13 amino acids, including both terminal residues. CDR1 is MDHEN, CDR2 SYDVKM, per germline. CDR3 protein: CASSPEGVRQLRT.

This chain connects TRBV5-1 to TRBJ1-4; 11 bases line up with TRBD1. The CDR3 is 15 residues long. J gave up 7 bases and V 3 bases, and 5 bases lay outside the gene matches. Per the germline V gene, CDR1 is SGHRS and CDR2 is YFSETQ. CDR3: CASSSSGTGGEKLFF. The DNA for the CDR3 is TGCGCCAGCAGCTCCTCCGGGACAGGGGGTGAAAAACTGTTTTTT.

This sequence joins TRBV29-1 and TRBJ1-3; D might be TRBD1 (5 bases). V was shortened by 7 bases and J by 3 bases, with 10 bases between the two germline ends. Germline loops: CDR1 SQVTM, CDR2 ANQGSEA. The CDR3 runs 12 residues. CDR3 loop: CSATGGGNTIYF. The CDR3 DNA reads as TGCAGCGCTACTGGGGGTGGAAACACCATATATTTT.

V and J are TRBV7-2 and TRBJ1-6; TRBD1 is a possible D gene (6 bases). V lost 5 bases and J 6 bases, leaving 8 bases between the germline ends. The CDR3 contains 13 residues. Germline V gene lookup returns CDR1 SGHTA and CDR2 FQGNSA. The CDR3 nucleotides are TGTGCCAGCAGCCGGGACATTAATTCACCCCTCCACTTT. Translating it yields CASSRDINSPLHF. Complete variable domain (other parts from reference TRBV7-2 and TRBJ1-6): GAGVSQSPSNKVTEKGKDVELRCDPISGHTALYWYRQSLGQGLEFLIYFQGNSAPDKSGLPSDRFSAERTGGSVSTLTIQRTQQEDSAVYLCASSRDINSPLHFGNGTRLTVT.

The V call is TRBV5-5, the J call TRBJ1-1, with a weak D call TRBD1 (5 bases). CDR3 length: 14 residues. From germline, CDR1 is SGHKS and CDR2 YYEKEE (reference sequence). V was cut by 1 base and J by 4 bases, with 11 bases left in between. CDR3 residues: CASSLYLGGTEAFF. CDR3 nucleotide sequence: TGTGCCAGCAGCTTGTATCTCGGGGGCACTGAAGCTTTCTTT.

Note on this clone: The junction does not match germline at one end; this may be a read error. The chain is built from TRBV14 and TRBJ2-7, with D maybe TRBD2 (5 bases). The germline CDR1 and CDR2 sequences are SGHDN and FVKESK. CDR3 length equals 13 residues. The CDR3 coding sequence is TGTGCCAGCAGCCAAGACCGGGCGGGCTGGAGGCACTTC. As protein: CASSQDRAGWRHF.

The J gene is TRBJ1-2, the V gene TRBV6-1, with D hard to call. Germline V gene sequence: CDR1 MNHNS, CDR2 SASEGT. The CDR3 consists of 13 residues. The germline V and J ends were trimmed by 3 bases and 2 bases, with 7 bases remaining between them. CDR3 loop: CASSEGLNYGYTF. The CDR3 nucleotides are TGTGCCAGCAGTGAGGGCCTCAACTATGGCTACACCTTC.

This chain joins TRBV18 and TRBJ2-5; 13 bases match TRBD2. The J call may not be correct, given that the DNA end is closer to TRBJ2-7. The CDR3 spans 14 residues. Germline V gene data show CDR1 as KGHSH and CDR2 as LQKENI. The CDR3 reads CASSGTSGTYEQYF. CDR3 sequence (DNA): TGTGCCAGCTCCGGGACTAGCGGGACATACGAGCAGTACTTC.

This chain joins TRBV9 and TRBJ1-2; a weak D match, TRBD1 (5 bases). Germline V gives CDR1 SGDLS, CDR2 YYNGEE. Trimming shortened V by 3 bases and J by 6 bases, and 12 bases separated the two germline ends. This CDR3 contains 13 residues. The CDR3 reads CASSDGGGNGYTF. CDR3 coding DNA: TGTGCCAGCAGCGATGGGGGAGGGAATGGCTACACCTTC.

The chain uses TRBV7-6 and TRBJ1-5; unclear D gene. Germline assignment: CDR1 SGHVS and CDR2 FNYEAQ. The CDR3 totals 12 residues. V lost 5 bases, J lost 6 bases, and 8 bases lay in between. CDR3 region: CASSPGGQPQHF. CDR3 sequence (DNA): TGTGCCAGCAGCCCCGGAGGTCAGCCCCAGCATTTT.

The rearrangement uses TRBV5-1 and TRBJ2-1, with TRBD2 as a possible D gene (6 bases). The V end was cut by 2 bases, the J end by 3 bases, with 18 bases between. From germline, CDR1 is SGHRS and CDR2 YFSETQ. This CDR3 has 17 residues. CDR3 protein: CASSLRSRASVYNEQFF. DNA of the CDR3: TGCGCCAGCAGCTTACGATCCCGGGCTAGCGTCTACAATGAGCAGTTCTTC.

The rearrangement uses TRBV28 and TRBJ1-2; D might be TRBD1 (5 bases). This CDR3 spans 14 amino acids. V gave up 4 bases and J gave up 0 bases, with 9 bases separating them. From germline, CDR1 is MDHEN and CDR2 SYDVKM. CDR3 sequence reads: CASSYEGPNYGYTF. The CDR3, as DNA: TGTGCCAGCAGTTATGAGGGACCTAACTATGGCTACACCTTC.

This chain connects TRBV5-1 to TRBJ2-7, with 7 bases matching TRBD1. The V gene end was trimmed by 4 bases and the J gene end by 4 bases; junction bases not matched to a gene: 8. From germline, CDR1 is SGHRS and CDR2 YFSETQ. The CDR3 length is 14 residues. CDR3 nucleotides: TGCGCCAGCAGCCCTACAGGGGTGGGGTACGAGCAGTACTTC. It codes for CASSPTGVGYEQYF.

This clone was observed a single time. The chain couples TRBV7-3 to TRBJ1-2, with D uncertain. V was clipped by 1 base and J by 8 bases, with 11 bases between them. From germline, CDR1 is SGHTA and CDR2 FQGTGA. This CDR3 region has 13 residues. The CDR3 protein is CASSLIPGAGYTF. The CDR3 DNA is TGTGCCAGCAGCTTAATCCCGGGAGCCGGCTACACCTTC.